The next 9 T cell receptor beta chains were all read from a single sample in a study of T cell changes during pregnancy in multiple sclerosis (dated by TCRdb to between 2018 and 2020). The library was obtained by the immunoSEQ multiplex PCR assay. TCRdb took over this immuneACCESS table, retaining in-frame rearrangements with V and J assigned. Such tables are incomplete; in checked studies, under half of the missing clones stem from an unresolved V gene, and the remainder is unexplained. The sample data list about 30,000 clones, and 92% of these were observed just once. The ten top clones hold around 4.9% of the sample. The sequences come from peripheral blood, collected in the first trimester of pregnancy. The receptors derive from a female donor in good health, enrolled as a control in a pregnancy study.

As concerns this clone: Additional DNA sequences in this sample encode the identical CDR3. The V gene is TRBV6-5, the J gene TRBJ2-1; TRBD1 matches 7 bases. V gave up 6 bases and J gave up 0 bases; unmatched junction bases: 5. This CDR3 is built from 15 residues. The germline gives CDR1 MNHEY, CDR2 SVGAGI. The DNA of the CDR3 is TGTGCCAGCAGCCCCCGGGACAGCTCCTACAATGAGCAGTTCTTC. It specifies CASSPRDSSYNEQFF.

V is TRBV6-5 and J is TRBJ2-1; TRBD2 aligns across 9 bases. V dropped 4 bases and J dropped 10; count of bases not matched to a gene: 11. CDR3 length: 15 residues. Germline CDR1 and CDR2: MNHEY and SVGAGI. The CDR3 sequence: CASSSGLARLAEQFF. In DNA form, the CDR3 reads TGTGCCAGCAGTTCCGGACTAGCGAGGCTTGCGGAGCAGTTCTTC.

This rearrangement joins TRBV4-2 to TRBJ2-7, with D perhaps matching TRBD1 (6 bases). CDR3 length: 14 amino acids. Trimming shortened V by 0 bases and J by 3 bases, and 9 bases separated the two germline ends. CDR1 is LGHNA and CDR2 is YNFKEQ in the germline V gene. The CDR3 DNA is TGTGCCAGCAGCCAAGAGAGGGGACACTACGAGCAGTACTTC. Protein product: CASSQERGHYEQYF.

This sequence joins TRBV30 and TRBJ2-6; the match to TRBD1 covers 7 bases. Germline V CDR1 and CDR2: GTSNPN, SVGIG (reference sequence). The ends lost 5 bases at V and 4 bases at J; junction bases unmatched: 5. The CDR3 is made up of 14 amino acids. CDR3 residues: CAWATGVGANVLTF. The CDR3 bases are TGTGCCTGGGCAACAGGGGTCGGGGCCAACGTCCTGACTTTC.

The V and J genes are TRBV6-4 and TRBJ1-2, with TRBD1 identical over 7 bases. The germline CDR1 and CDR2 sequences are MRHNA and SNTAGT. After removal of 1 base from V and 8 bases from J, the junction contained 10 bases not matched to a gene. The CDR3 is 15 residues long. This CDR3 is CASSDFPPTGVGYTF. CDR3 DNA sequence: TGTGCCAGCAGTGACTTCCCTCCCACAGGGGTAGGCTACACCTTC.

This rearrangement joins TRBV19 to TRBJ1-2; 7 bases agree with TRBD1. The CDR3 loop spans 13 amino acids. Per germline, CDR1 LNHDA and CDR2 SQIVND (reference sequence). The V gene end was trimmed by 7 bases and the J gene end by 7 bases; junction bases not matched to a gene: 9. In DNA form, the CDR3 reads TGTGCCAGTAAAACGTCAGGGGGTCTTGGCTACACCTTC. Amino acids: CASKTSGGLGYTF.

V usage is TRBV27 and J usage is TRBJ2-3; D is ambiguous. Germline loops: CDR1 MNHEY, CDR2 SMNVEV (reference sequence). Trimming stripped 3 bases from V and 5 bases from J, with 9 bases between. The CDR3 is 13 residues long. CDR3 DNA: TGTGCCAGCAGTTTCTTTTCGGGAGATACGCAGTATTTT. Encoded protein: CASSFFSGDTQYF.

This clone was seen only once. The chain couples TRBV2 to TRBJ2-7; TRBD2 is a possible D gene (6 bases). In germline, CDR1 is SNHLY, CDR2 FYNNEI. V was clipped by 2 bases and J by 3 bases, with 11 bases between them. The CDR3 loop spans 14 amino acids. For the CDR3, the DNA is TGTGCCAGCAGTGAATTGGAGGGTTTCTACGAGCAGTACTTC. This sequence encodes CASSELEGFYEQYF.

J is TRBJ2-1 and V is TRBV27; TRBD2 aligns across 7 bases. V lost 5 bases, J lost 0 bases, and 7 bases stayed unmatched. Germline V lookup: CDR1 MNHEY, CDR2 SMNVEV (reference sequence). The CDR3 length is 16 residues. The CDR3: CASSTRDYYSYNEQFF. For the CDR3, the DNA is TGTGCCAGCAGTACGAGGGACTACTACTCCTACAATGAGCAGTTCTTC.